A single T cell receptor beta chain is shown here with its context. The antigen remains undetermined. Documented time point: persistent/refractory GD, antithyroid drugs over 5 years with positive TRAb. Following extraction of RNA from PBMCs, that RNA was used to make the TCR library. Graves' disease diagnosis was established per American Thyroid Association guidelines. To make TCR beta libraries, researchers used iRepertoire HTBI primers and Arm-PCR of CDR3 regions. TCRdb passed the multiplex PCR reads through MiXCR, listing each CDR3 protein once. The sample lists over 350,000 distinct CDR3 sequences, roughly 20% occurring once. These data come from a study of regulatory T cells in long-lasting Graves disease. Study-wide background: The term persistent Graves' disease signified upward of 5 years on antithyroid drugs with positive TSH receptor antibodies.

Whole-study findings and limits: There were preferences for TRBV28, TRBJ1-2 and TRBJ2-5 in persistent disease.

CDR3 length: 12 residues. The V and J ends lost 8 bases and 5 bases, in that order; junction bases with no gene match: 7. CDR1 and CDR2 from the germline V gene are GTSNPN and SVGIG (reference sequence). Source: peripheral blood mononuclear cells (PBMCs), taken when the disease was refractory, from a patient treated with antithyroid drugs. This chain connects TRBV30 to TRBJ1-1; 8 nucleotides line up with TRBD1. The receptor comes from a female donor with Graves disease. CDR3 sequence: CAIRGRVTEAFF. The CDR3 nucleotides read TGTGCCATCAGGGGGCGAGTTACTGAAGCTTTCTTT. Full variable domain (rest looked up from reference TRBV30 and TRBJ1-1): SQTIHQWPATLVQPVGSPLSLECTVEGTSNPNLYWYRQAAGRGLQLLFYSVGIGQISSEVPQNLSASRPQDRQFILSSKKLLLSDSGFYLCAIRGRVTEAFFGQGTRLTVV.